This T cell receptor beta chain was captured in a study of blood T cells in healthy people across ages. As regards this clonotype: Antigen specificity is unknown.

Together with a sample-barcoded 5' primer, a J-beta primer mix was included in a second PCR lasting about 6 to 11 cycles. Each single sample gave us at least 2.5 million CDR3-containing paired-end reads. A single record per CDR3 protein comes from TCRdb applying MiXCR to the 5' RACE reads. The sample includes approximately 900,000 distinct CDR3 sequences, about 48% of them seen just once. The CDR3 runs to 18 residues. Germline CDR1 MGHRA, CDR2 YSYEKL. The trim removed 1 base at V and 0 bases at J, leaving 8 bases unmatched. Study-level findings and limits: Strong correlation was found linking TCR beta diversity to naive T cell percentage. No conclusive comparison of naive versus antigen-experienced cells was possible with unsorted PBMCs.

This chain uses TRBV4-1 with TRBJ2-3; 9 nucleotides line up with TRBD2. This TCR derives from a young man in good health. Input material: blood. CDR3 amino acids: CASSQVGSGGPSTDTQYF. The CDR3 DNA reads as TGCGCCAGCAGCCAAGTGGGTAGCGGGGGCCCTAGCACAGATACGCAGTATTTT.